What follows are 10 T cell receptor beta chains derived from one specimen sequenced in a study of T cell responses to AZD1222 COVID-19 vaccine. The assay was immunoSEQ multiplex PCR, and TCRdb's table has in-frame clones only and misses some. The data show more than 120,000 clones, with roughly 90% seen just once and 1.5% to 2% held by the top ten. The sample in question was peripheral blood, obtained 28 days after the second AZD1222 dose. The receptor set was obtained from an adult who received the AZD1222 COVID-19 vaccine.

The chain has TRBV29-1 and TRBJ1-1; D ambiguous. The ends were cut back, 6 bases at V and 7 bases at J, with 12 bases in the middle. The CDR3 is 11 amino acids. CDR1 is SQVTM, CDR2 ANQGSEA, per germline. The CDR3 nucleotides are TGCAGCGTAGTGGGATGGAGTGAAGCTTTCTTT. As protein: CSVVGWSEAFF.

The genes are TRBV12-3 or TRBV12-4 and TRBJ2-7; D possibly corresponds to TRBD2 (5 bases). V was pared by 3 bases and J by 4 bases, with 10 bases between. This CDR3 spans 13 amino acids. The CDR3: CASSFERQYEQYF. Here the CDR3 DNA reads TGTGCCAGCAGTTTTGAGCGGCAGTACGAGCAGTACTTC.

CDR3 DNA sequence: TGTGCCAGCAGTTTAGGAACAGGGAATGGCTACACCTTC. Translation: CASSLGTGNGYTF. J is TRBJ1-2 and V is TRBV27; D perhaps matches TRBD1 (6 bases). V dropped 2 bases and J dropped 6 bases, with 10 bases sitting between them. This CDR3 has 13 residues. CDR1 is MNHEY and CDR2 is SMNVEV in the germline V gene (reference sequence).

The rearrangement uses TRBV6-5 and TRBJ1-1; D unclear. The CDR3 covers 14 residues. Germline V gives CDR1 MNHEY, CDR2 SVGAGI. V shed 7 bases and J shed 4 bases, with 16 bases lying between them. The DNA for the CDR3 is TGTGCCAGCAATACCGGGTCGGGGAGCACTGAAGCTTTCTTT. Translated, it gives CASNTGSGSTEAFF.

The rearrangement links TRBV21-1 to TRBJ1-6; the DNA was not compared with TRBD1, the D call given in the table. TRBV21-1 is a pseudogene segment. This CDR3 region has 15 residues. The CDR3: CASSKGDSDNSPLHF. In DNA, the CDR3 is TGTGCCAGCAGCAAAGGTGACAGCGATAATTCACCCCTCCACTTT.

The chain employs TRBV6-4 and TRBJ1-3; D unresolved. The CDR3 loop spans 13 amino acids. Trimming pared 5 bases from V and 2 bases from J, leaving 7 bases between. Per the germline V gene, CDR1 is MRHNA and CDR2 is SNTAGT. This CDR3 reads CASSPQAGNTIYF. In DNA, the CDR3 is TGTGCCAGCAGTCCTCAGGCTGGAAACACCATATATTTT.

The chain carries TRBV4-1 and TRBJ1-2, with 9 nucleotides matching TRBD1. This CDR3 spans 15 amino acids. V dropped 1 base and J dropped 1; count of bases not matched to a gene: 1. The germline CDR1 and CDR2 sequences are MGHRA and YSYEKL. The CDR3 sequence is CASSQGTGDNYGYTF. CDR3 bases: TGCGCCAGCAGCCAAGGGACAGGGGATAACTATGGCTACACCTTC.

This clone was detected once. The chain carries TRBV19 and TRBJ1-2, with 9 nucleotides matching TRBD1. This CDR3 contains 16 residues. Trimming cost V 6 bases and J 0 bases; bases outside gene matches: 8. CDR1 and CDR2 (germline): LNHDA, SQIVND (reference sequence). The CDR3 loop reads CASRTQGAQANYGYTF. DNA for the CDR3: TGTGCCAGTAGGACACAGGGGGCCCAAGCTAACTATGGCTACACCTTC.

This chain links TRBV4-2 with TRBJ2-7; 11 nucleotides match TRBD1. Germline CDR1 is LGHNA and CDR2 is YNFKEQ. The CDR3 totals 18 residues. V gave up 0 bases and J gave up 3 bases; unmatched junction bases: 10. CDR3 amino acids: CASSQDPLGTGGGYEQYF. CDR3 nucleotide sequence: TGTGCCAGCAGCCAAGACCCCCTCGGGACAGGGGGGGGCTACGAGCAGTACTTC.

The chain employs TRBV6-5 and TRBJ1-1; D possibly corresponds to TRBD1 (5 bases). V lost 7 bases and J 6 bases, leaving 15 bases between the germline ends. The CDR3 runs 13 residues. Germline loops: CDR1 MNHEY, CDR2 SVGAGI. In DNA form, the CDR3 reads TGTGCCAGCAAAGGGGAGAGTGGCGCTGAAGCTTTCTTT. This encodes CASKGESGAEAFF.